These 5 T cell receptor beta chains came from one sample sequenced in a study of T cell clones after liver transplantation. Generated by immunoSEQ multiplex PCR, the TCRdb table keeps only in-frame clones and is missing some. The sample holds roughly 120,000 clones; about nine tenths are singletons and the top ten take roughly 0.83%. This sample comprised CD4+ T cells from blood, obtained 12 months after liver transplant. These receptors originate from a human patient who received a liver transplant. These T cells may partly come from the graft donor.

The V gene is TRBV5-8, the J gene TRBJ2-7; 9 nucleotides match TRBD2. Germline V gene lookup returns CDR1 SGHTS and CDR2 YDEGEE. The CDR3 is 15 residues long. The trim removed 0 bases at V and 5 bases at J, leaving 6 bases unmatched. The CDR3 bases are TGTGCCAGCAGCTTGGCTTATAGCGGGAGAAACGAGCAGTACTTC. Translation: CASSLAYSGRNEQYF.

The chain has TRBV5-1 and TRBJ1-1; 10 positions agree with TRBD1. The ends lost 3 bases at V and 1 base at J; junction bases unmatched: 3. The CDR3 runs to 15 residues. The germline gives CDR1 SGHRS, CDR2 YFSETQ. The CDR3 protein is CASSWGTGANTEAFF. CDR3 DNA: TGCGCCAGCAGCTGGGGGACAGGGGCGAACACTGAAGCTTTCTTT.

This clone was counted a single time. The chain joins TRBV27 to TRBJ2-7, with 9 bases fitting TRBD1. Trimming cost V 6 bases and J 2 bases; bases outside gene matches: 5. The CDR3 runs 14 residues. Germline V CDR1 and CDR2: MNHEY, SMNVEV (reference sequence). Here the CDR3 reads CASSTDRGAYEQYF. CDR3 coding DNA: TGTGCCAGCAGCACGGACAGGGGTGCCTACGAGCAGTACTTC.

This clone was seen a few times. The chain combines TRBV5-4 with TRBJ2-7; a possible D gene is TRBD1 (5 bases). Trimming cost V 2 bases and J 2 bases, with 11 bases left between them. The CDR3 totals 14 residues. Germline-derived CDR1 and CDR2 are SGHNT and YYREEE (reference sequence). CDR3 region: CASSLPGQPYEQYF. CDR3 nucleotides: TGTGCCAGCAGCTTACCAGGGCAGCCCTACGAGCAGTACTTC.

As DNA, the CDR3 is TGTGCCAGCAGAAACTTTATTCAGTACTTC. Translating it yields CASRNFIQYF. The chain uses TRBV2 and TRBJ2-4; D gene ambiguous. The germline V and J ends were trimmed by 6 bases and 10 bases, with 7 bases remaining between them. The germline V gene encodes CDR1 SNHLY and CDR2 FYNNEI. The CDR3 loop spans 10 amino acids.